This entry is about one T cell receptor (beta chain). Its antigen remains unknown. This record comes from a study of chemoradiotherapy in HPV16-positive cancers. Repertoires were sampled repeatedly during chemoradiotherapy. Assay: immunoSEQ multiplex PCR; the TCRdb copy retains only in-frame clones and omits some. The table includes roughly 23,000 clones, roughly 92% detected once. This CDR3 comprises 15 residues. Germline CDR1 is MNHEY and CDR2 is SVGAGI. Trimming shortened V by 2 bases and J by 0 bases, and 11 bases separated the two germline ends. Study results and limitations: In HPV16-positive patients, HPV-responsive T-cell expansion tracked better recurrence-free survival. HPV-specific T cells were functionally defined from only a couple of HPV16-positive patients. Non-HPV-specific T cells did not expand in tumors during treatment, whereas candidate HPV-specific clones and E7-related motifs did.

The chain carries TRBV6-5 and TRBJ2-7; TRBD2 is a possible D gene (5 bases). The sequences come from blood, collected from a patient who underwent chemoradiotherapy. This TCR was sampled from a human donor with HPV-associated anogenital cancer. In DNA, the CDR3 is TGTGCCAGCAGTTACGCTGCGGGCCTCTCCTACGAGCAGTACTTC. Encoded protein: CASSYAAGLSYEQYF.